This T cell receptor beta chain stems from a study of blood T cells in healthy people across ages. V was cut by 6 bases and J by 2 bases, with 10 bases left in between. The CDR3 extends over 13 amino acids. This clonotype has more than one count but fewer than ten. A sample-barcoded 5' primer and a J-beta primer mix were used in a second PCR of roughly 7 to 11 cycles. MiXCR was run by TCRdb on the 5' RACE reads, yielding one entry per CDR3 protein. The sample has approximately 800,000 distinct CDR3 sequences; approximately 25% are singletons. These data were likewise used in another study, on T cells of mothers and their children.

This sequence joins TRBV12-3 or TRBV12-4 and TRBJ1-2; no clear D gene. This TCR was sampled from a boy aged 5-17 years in good health. The sequenced material came from blood. The CDR3 DNA is TGTGCCAGCAGCCCCCCAATAAACTATGGCTACACCTTC. This encodes CASSPPINYGYTF.